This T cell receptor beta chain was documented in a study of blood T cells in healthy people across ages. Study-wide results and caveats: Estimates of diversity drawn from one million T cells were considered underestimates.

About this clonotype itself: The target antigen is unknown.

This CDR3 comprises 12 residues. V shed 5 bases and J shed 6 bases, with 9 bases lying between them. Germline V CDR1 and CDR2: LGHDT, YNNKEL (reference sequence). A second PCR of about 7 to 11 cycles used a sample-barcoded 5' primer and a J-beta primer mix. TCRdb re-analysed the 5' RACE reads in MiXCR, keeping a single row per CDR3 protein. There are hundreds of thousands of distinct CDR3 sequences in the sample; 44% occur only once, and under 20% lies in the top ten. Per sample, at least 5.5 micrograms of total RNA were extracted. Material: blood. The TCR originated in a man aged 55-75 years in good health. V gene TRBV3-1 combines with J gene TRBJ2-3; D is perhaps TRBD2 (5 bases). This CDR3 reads CASSRSGDTQYF. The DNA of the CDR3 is TGTGCCAGCAGCAGATCGGGGGATACGCAGTATTTT.